Shown below are 5 T cell receptor beta chains from a single sample sequenced in a study of human T cells and chemical hapten exposure. A single record per CDR3 protein comes from TCRdb applying MiXCR to the RACE reads. The sample holds some 380,000 distinct CDR3 sequences; approximately 5% are singletons and the top ten take about 2.1%. The time point: patch test 1, 2 weeks after DPC sensitization. The treatment here: therapeutic diphenylcyclopropenone sensitization with weekly scalp DPC. Specimen: whole blood, collected in connection with sensitization to the hapten diphenylcyclopropenone (DPC). The receptors originated from a woman aged 50 to 60 with alopecia areata. Some clones in this sample may be carry-over from other donors' samples.

This clonotype has a handful of counts. The J gene is TRBJ2-3, the V gene TRBV7-9; TRBD1 aligns across 9 bases. Germline V CDR1 and CDR2: SEHNR, FQNEAQ (reference sequence). J was trimmed by 8 bases and V by 4 bases; bases with no gene match: 4. CDR3 size: 13 residues. Here the CDR3 reads CASSYSDRGTQYF. CDR3 DNA sequence: TGTGCCAGCAGCTACTCGGACAGGGGTACGCAGTATTTT.

J is TRBJ2-7 and V is TRBV12-3 or TRBV12-4, with D unresolved. CDR3 length: 14 residues. V was clipped by 6 bases and J by 0 bases, with 12 bases between them. The CDR3 region has the DNA TGTGCCAGCAGCAGACCCCCCCACTCCTACGAGCAGTACTTC. This codes for CASSRPPHSYEQYF.

This clonotype was seen at least ten times. The chain uses TRBV20-1 and TRBJ2-3, with D possibly matching TRBD1 (6 bases). The CDR3 sequence is 14 residues long. The germline gives CDR1 DFQATT, CDR2 SNEGSKA (reference sequence). Between the trimmed V and J ends, which lost 0 bases and 4 bases, there was a span of 11 bases. The CDR3 is CSARDQGFADTQYF. CDR3 nucleotides: TGCAGTGCTAGAGACCAGGGGTTCGCAGATACGCAGTATTTT.

This chain joins TRBV18 and TRBJ2-4; D might be TRBD1 (6 bases). The length of the CDR3 is 18 residues. Germline CDR1 reads KGHSH; CDR2 reads LQKENI. V dropped 0 bases and J dropped 3 bases, with 18 bases sitting between them. As DNA, the CDR3 is TGTGCCAGCTCACCACCGAGGCCAGGGGTCCTTGACAAAAACATTCAGTACTTC. Amino acids: CASSPPRPGVLDKNIQYF.

This clonotype was observed many times. CDR3 sequence: CASSLVGQGNYGYTF. The CDR3 DNA reads as TGTGCCAGCAGCTTAGTGGGCCAGGGAAACTATGGCTACACCTTC. The chain is built from TRBV11-2 and TRBJ1-2, with D tentatively TRBD1 (5 bases). The CDR3 has 15 amino acids. The germline V gene has CDR1 SGHAT and CDR2 FQNNGV. Trimming took off 1 base at V and 2 bases at J, with 11 bases between the two ends.